This section outlines one T cell receptor beta chain sequence together with its context. As yet, its antigen is unknown. Repertoires were generated with immunoSEQ multiplex PCR, while TCRdb's copy carries only in-frame clones and drops some. The sample holds some 200,000 clones; about 90% are singletons and the top ten take around 5.8%. This specimen comes from a study of T cell responses to AZD1222 COVID-19 vaccine. Study-level points and caveats: Nearly half of spike-specific TCRs reportedly go after variant regions that carry no mutations. Along spike, vaccine-associated CD4 TCRs were found throughout, with dominance at 160-218 and 743-854. Following two doses of AZD1222, Spike-specific TCR breadth and depth rose.

Germline loops: CDR1 MDHEN, CDR2 SYDVKM. There are 18 residues in the CDR3. Trimming at V came to 1 base and at J to 6 bases, leaving 16 bases not matched to a gene. The TCR originated in an adult in good health. The sample in question was peripheral blood, obtained on day 0 of AZD1222 vaccination. The chain couples TRBV28 to TRBJ2-7; 9 bases are a match to TRBD2. The DNA for the CDR3 is TGTGCCAGCAGTTTATTGGCAGGGATAGGCGGGAGGGCCGCCGAGCAGTACTTC. Translated, it gives CASSLLAGIGGRAAEQYF.